The rows below give T cell receptor beta chains drawn from one sample of a study of metastatic and nonmetastatic thyroid tumors. Using MiXCR, TCRdb re-called clones from the PCR reads. Seen here are 49,000 or so clones, 20% to 25% observed once, and the top ten hold over 3%. The source material was blood. The receptors come from a male donor with papillary thyroid cancer or a benign thyroid nodule (not recorded which). Some clones in this sample may be carry-over from other donors' samples. Both conserved end residues are part of each CDR3. A D gene is named only where the DNA matches it firmly. Clone size, where shown, is once, few, many, or a class for clones that have expanded.

clone size,D gene,V gene,J gene,CDR3 DNA,CDR3 protein
many,TRBD2,TRBV3-1,TRBJ2-7,TGTGCCAGCGCGCTGAGCGGGAGCTCCTACGAGCAGTACTTC,CASALSGSSYEQYF
many,TRBD1,TRBV19,TRBJ1-6,TGTGCCAGTAGCGAAGACAGGGTCGGAATACGAAATTCACCCCTCCACTTT,CASSEDRVGIRNSPLHF
once,NA,TRBV7-7,TRBJ1-6,TGTGCCAGCAGCTCTGGGGGACCGGGGAATTCACCCCTCCACTTT,CASSSGGPGNSPLHF
few,TRBD2,TRBV27,TRBJ2-3,TGTGCCAGCAGCCCAGGGAGGGAGGACTTACACACAGATACGCAGTATTTT,CASSPGREDLHTDTQYF
medium-sized,NA,TRBV6-1,TRBJ2-7,TGTGCCAGCAACGGGGGGCGCCAGCAGTACTTC,CASNGGRQQYF
once,NA,TRBV5-1,TRBJ2-7,TGCGCCAGCAGCTTGCACAGGGCCGAGCAGTACTTC,CASSLHRAEQYF
many,TRBD1,TRBV4-1,TRBJ1-1,TGCGCCAGCAGCGAAAGGACAGGGGGCGCGAGGGCTGAAGCTTTCTTC,CASSERTGGARAEAFF
medium-sized,NA,TRBV30,TRBJ1-6,TGTGCCTGGAGTTCAGGGTTTGCTTCACCCCTCCACTTT,CAWSSGFASPLHF
once,NA,TRBV11-2,TRBJ1-4,TGTGCCAGCAGCTTATATTTGGTAAAGGGGCTCCCCGGTGCAACTAATGAAAAACTGTTTTTT,CASSLYLVKGLPGATNEKLFF
many,TRBD2,TRBV27,TRBJ2-1,TGTGCCAGCAGTAAGGGAGGGCAGTACAATGAGCAGTTCTTC,CASSKGGQYNEQFF
many,NA,TRBV12-3/TRBV12-4,TRBJ1-5,TGTGCCAGCAGTTTAGCGGGGGGAAATCAGCCCCAGCATTTT,CASSLAGGNQPQHF
many,NA,TRBV9,TRBJ1-3,TGTGCCAGCAGCGTAGAGGCGCTACCCGGAAACACCATATATTTT,CASSVEALPGNTIYF
many,TRBD1,TRBV6-1,TRBJ2-7,TGTGCCAGCAGTCGCCTCCACCCGGGACAGCTTTCCTACGAGCAGTACTTC,CASSRLHPGQLSYEQYF
NA,NA,TRBV11-2,TRBJ2-1,TGTGCCAGCAGCTTAGTCGAGGGGTTGGGTGAGCAGTTCTTC,CASSLVEGLGEQFF
NA,TRBD1,TRBV6-1,TRBJ1-6,TGTGCCAGCAGACGCAAGGGACAGGGTATCAGTTCACCCCTCCACTTT,CASRRKGQGISSPLHF
NA,TRBD1,TRBV7-9,TRBJ1-3,TGTGCAAGCAGCTTAGCCGGACAGGCCGGAGACACCATATATTTT,CASSLAGQAGDTIYF